This T cell receptor beta chain is from a study of radiation and T cells in renal cell carcinoma. This clone was seen more than once but under ten times. Data came from immunoSEQ multiplex PCR; TCRdb stores just in-frame clones and leaves some out. The sample holds 60,000 to 75,000 clones, over 60% seen once. The CDR3 spans 15 residues. J was trimmed by 5 bases and V by 5 bases; bases with no gene match: 5. The V gene's germline CDR1 is SEHNR and CDR2 FQNEAQ (reference sequence). Time point defined: blood 4 weeks post-SBRT, at nephrectomy. Treatment reported: 15 Gy SBRT to primary tumor, nephrectomy 4 weeks later. The tumor was a clear cell renal cell carcinoma.

The TCR originated in a man in his sixties with renal cell carcinoma. The chain joins TRBV7-9 to TRBJ1-6; 8 nucleotides align to TRBD1. The specimen was blood, collected from a patient whose treatment included radiotherapy and nephrectomy. The CDR3 region is CASSPGTGDNSPLHF. The CDR3 DNA reads as TGTGCCAGCAGCCCCGGGACAGGCGATAATTCACCCCTCCACTTT.